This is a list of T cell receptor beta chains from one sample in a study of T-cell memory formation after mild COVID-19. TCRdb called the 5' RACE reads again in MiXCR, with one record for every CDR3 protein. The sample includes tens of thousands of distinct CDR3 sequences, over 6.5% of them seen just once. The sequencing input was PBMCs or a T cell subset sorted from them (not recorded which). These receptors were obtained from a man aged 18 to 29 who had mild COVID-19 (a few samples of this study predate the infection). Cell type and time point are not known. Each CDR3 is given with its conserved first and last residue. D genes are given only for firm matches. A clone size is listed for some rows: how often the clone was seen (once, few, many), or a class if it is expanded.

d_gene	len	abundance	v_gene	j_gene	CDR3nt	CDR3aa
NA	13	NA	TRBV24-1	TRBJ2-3	TGTGCCACCAGTGATGGACACACAGATACGCAGTATTTT	CATSDGHTDTQYF
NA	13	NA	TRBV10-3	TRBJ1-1	TGTGCCATCAAAGCGCCGGGGAACACTGAAGCTTTCTTT	CAIKAPGNTEAFF
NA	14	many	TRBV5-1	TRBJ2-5	TGCGCCAGCAGCGTCCAGGGGACCCAAGAGACCCAGTACTTC	CASSVQGTQETQYF
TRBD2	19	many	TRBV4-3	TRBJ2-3	TGCGCCAGCAGCCAGGTCGGGCCCTTGCGGGGGTCTCTCACAGATACGCAGTATTTT	CASSQVGPLRGSLTDTQYF
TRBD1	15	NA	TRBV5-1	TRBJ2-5	TGCGCCAGCAGCTACGGGACAGGGGAAGTGGAGACCCAGTACTTC	CASSYGTGEVETQYF
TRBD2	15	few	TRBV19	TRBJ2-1	TGTGCCAGTAGGACGAGGGGAGGGCTCCACAATGAGCAGTTCTTC	CASRTRGGLHNEQFF
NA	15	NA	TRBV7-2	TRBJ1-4	TGTGCCAGCAGCCTGACTATAGGGGGGAGTGAAAAACTGTTTTTT	CASSLTIGGSEKLFF
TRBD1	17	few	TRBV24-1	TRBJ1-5	TGTGCCACCAGCTCCGGGACAGGGGCGCCCAGCCGTAAGCCCCAGCATTTT	CATSSGTGAPSRKPQHF
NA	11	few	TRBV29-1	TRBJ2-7	TGCAGCGTTATAATCAGCTACGAGCAGTACTTC	CSVIISYEQYF
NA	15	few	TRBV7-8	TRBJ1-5	TGTGCCAGCAGCTTAGCCCTCAAGATGGGGCAGCCCCAGCATTTT	CASSLALKMGQPQHF
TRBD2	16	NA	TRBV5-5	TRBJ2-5	TGTGCCAGCAGCAGAGGACTAGCGGCAAACCAAGAGACCCAGTACTTC	CASSRGLAANQETQYF
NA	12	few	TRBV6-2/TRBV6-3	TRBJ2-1	TGTGCCAGCAAGACCCCTGCTAATGAGCAGTTCTTC	CASKTPANEQFF
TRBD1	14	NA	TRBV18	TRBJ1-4	TGTGCCAGCTCATCGACAGGGGCTAATGAAAAACTGTTTTTT	CASSSTGANEKLFF
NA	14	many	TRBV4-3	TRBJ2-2	TGCGCCAGCAGCCAAGAGGCGGACACCGGGGAGCTGTTTTTT	CASSQEADTGELFF
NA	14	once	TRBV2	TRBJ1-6	TGTGCCAGCAGTGAAACCGCCGGTAATTCACCCCTCCACTTT	CASSETAGNSPLHF
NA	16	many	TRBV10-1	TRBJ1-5	TGCGCCAGCAATTCGAGGCCCCCCGAAGGCAATCAGCCCCAGCATTTT	CASNSRPPEGNQPQHF
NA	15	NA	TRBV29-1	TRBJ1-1	TGCAGCGTGGAGGGGTTTGGAGGGGGGAACACTGAAGCTTTCTTT	CSVEGFGGGNTEAFF
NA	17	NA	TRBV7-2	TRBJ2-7	TGTGCCAGCAGCCGCCCTGTGACCGTGGGGGGGCCCTACGAGCAGTACTTC	CASSRPVTVGGPYEQYF
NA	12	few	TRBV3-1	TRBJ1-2	TGTGCCAGCAGCCACGCGCTCTATGGCTACACCTTC	CASSHALYGYTF
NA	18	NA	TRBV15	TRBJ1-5	TGTGCCACCAGCAGAGACCAAAACAGTGCCCATAGCAATCAGCCCCAGCATTTT	CATSRDQNSAHSNQPQHF
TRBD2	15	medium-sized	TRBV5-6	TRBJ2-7	TGTGCCAGCAGCTTTCTCACCCGGGGGGAGTACGAGCAGTACTTC	CASSFLTRGEYEQYF
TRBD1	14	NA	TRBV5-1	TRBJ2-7	TGCGCCAGCAGCAGTGGACAGGGGAGCTACGAGCAGTACTTC	CASSSGQGSYEQYF
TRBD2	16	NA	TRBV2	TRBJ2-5	TGTGCCAGCAGTGAATCGACTAGCGGGGCTCGGGAGACCCAGTACTTC	CASSESTSGARETQYF
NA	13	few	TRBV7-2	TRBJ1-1	TGTGCCAGCAGCGCCCTCTTGAACACTGAAGCTTTCTTT	CASSALLNTEAFF
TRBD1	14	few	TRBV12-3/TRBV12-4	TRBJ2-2	TGTGCCATCCGGACAGGGGGGAACACCGGGGAGCTGTTTTTT	CAIRTGGNTGELFF